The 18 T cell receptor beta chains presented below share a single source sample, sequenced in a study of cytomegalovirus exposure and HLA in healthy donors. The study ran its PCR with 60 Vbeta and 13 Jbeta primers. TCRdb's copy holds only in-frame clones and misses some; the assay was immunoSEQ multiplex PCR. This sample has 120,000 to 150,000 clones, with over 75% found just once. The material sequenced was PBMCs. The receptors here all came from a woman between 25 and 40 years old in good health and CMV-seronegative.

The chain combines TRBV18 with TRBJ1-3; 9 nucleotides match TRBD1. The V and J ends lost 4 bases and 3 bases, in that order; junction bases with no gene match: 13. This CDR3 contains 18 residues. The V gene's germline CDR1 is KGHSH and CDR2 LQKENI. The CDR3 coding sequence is TGTGCCAGCTCACGAATCGGGACAGGGATCCTCAGTGGAAACACCATATATTTT. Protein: CASSRIGTGILSGNTIYF.

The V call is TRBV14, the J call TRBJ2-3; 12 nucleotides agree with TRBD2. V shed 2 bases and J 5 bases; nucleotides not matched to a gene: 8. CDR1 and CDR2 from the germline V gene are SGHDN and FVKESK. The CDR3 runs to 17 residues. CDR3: CASSQQRTSGAGDTQYF. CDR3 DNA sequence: TGTGCCAGCAGCCAACAAAGGACTAGCGGGGCTGGAGATACGCAGTATTTT.

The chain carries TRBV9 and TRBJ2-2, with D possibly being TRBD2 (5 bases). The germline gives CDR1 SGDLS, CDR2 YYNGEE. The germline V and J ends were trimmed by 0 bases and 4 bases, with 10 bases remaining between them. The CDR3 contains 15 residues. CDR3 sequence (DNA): TGTGCCAGCAGCGTAGGGCTAGCAGGCACCGGGGAGCTGTTTTTT. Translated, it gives CASSVGLAGTGELFF.

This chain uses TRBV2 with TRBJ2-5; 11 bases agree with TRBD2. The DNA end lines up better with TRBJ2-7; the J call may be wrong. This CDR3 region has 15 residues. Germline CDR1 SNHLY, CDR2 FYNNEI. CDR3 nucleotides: TGTGCCAGCAAACGGGGACTAGCGGACTCCTACGAGCAGTACTTC. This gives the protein CASKRGLADSYEQYF.

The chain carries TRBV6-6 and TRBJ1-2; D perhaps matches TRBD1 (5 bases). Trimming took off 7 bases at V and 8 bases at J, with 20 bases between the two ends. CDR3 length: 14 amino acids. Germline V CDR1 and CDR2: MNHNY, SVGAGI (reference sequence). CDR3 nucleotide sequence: TGTGCCAGCACCCGAACCATGCGGGACGAGGGCTACACCTTC. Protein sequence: CASTRTMRDEGYTF.

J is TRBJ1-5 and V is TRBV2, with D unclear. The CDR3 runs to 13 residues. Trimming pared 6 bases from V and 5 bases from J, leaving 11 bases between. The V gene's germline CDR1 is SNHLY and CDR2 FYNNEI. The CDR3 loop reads CASRVGRDQPQHF. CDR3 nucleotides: TGTGCCAGCAGGGTAGGGAGGGATCAGCCCCAGCATTTT.

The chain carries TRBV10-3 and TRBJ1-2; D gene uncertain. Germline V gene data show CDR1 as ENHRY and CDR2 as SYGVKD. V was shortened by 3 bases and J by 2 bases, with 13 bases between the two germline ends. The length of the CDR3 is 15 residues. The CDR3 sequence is CAISESMPVNYGYTF. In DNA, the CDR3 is TGTGCCATCAGTGAATCAATGCCAGTAAACTATGGCTACACCTTC.

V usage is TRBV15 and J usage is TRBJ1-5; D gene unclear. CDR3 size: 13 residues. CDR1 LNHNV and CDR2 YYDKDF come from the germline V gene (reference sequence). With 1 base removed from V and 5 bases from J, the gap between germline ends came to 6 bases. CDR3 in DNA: TGTGCCACCAGCAGAGGGGCCGATCAGCCCCAGCATTTT. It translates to CATSRGADQPQHF.

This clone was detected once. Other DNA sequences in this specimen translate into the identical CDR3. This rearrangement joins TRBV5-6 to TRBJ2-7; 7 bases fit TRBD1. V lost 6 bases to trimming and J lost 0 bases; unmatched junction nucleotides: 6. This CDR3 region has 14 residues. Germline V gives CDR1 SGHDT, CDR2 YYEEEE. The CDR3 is CASTHDRVSYEQYF. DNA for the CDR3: TGTGCCAGCACTCACGACAGGGTCTCCTACGAGCAGTACTTC.

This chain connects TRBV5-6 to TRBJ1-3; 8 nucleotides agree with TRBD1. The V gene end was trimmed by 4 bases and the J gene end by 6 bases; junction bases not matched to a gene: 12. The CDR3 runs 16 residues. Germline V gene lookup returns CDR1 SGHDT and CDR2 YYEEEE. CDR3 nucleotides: TGTGCCAGCAGCACCTGGGACAGGCCGACTTCAAACACCATATATTTT. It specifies CASSTWDRPTSNTIYF.

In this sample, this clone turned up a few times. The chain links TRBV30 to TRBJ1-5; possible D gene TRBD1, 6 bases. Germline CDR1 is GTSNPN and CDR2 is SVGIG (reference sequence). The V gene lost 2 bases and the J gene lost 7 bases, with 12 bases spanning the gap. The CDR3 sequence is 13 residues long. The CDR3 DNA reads TGTGCCTGGAGTCCGGGACACGGGCAGCCCCAGCATTTT. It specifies CAWSPGHGQPQHF.

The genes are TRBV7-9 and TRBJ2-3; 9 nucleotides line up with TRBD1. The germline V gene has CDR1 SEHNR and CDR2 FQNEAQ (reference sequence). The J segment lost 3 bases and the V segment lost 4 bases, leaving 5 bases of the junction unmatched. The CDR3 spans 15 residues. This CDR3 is CASSSLDRGTDTQYF. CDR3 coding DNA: TGTGCCAGCAGCTCACTGGACAGGGGTACAGATACGCAGTATTTT.

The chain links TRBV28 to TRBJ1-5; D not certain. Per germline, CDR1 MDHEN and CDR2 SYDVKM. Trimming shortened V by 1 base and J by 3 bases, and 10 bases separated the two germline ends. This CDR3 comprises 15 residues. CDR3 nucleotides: TGTGCCAGCAGTTTATTAACGGTTCTCAATCAGCCCCAGCATTTT. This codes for CASSLLTVLNQPQHF.

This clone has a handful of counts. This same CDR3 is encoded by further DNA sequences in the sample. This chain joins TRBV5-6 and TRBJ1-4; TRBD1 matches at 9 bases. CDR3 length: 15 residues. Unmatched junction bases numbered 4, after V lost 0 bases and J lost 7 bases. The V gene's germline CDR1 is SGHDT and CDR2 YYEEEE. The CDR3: CASSLAGTGREKLFF. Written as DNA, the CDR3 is TGTGCCAGCAGCTTGGCCGGGACAGGGCGTGAAAAACTGTTTTTT.

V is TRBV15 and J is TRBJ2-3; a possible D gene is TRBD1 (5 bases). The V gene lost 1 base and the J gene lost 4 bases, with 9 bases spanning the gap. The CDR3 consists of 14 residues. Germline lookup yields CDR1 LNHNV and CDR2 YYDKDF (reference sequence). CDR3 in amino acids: CATSRAQGADTQYF. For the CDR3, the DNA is TGTGCCACCAGCAGAGCCCAGGGTGCAGATACGCAGTATTTT.

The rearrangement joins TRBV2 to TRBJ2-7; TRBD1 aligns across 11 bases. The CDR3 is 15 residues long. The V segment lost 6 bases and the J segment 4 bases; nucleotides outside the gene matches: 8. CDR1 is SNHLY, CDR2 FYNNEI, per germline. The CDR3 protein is CASRTPGQGVYEQYF. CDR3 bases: TGTGCCAGCAGGACCCCGGGACAGGGGGTTTACGAGCAGTACTTC.

CDR3 amino acids: CGGQSQETQYF. In nucleotides, the CDR3 is TGCGGGGGACAGAGCCAAGAGACCCAGTACTTC. The V and J genes are TRBV20-1 and TRBJ2-5; TRBD1 matches 7 bases. Looked up from germline, CDR1 is DFQATT and CDR2 is SNEGSKA (reference sequence). The CDR3 is 11 residues long.

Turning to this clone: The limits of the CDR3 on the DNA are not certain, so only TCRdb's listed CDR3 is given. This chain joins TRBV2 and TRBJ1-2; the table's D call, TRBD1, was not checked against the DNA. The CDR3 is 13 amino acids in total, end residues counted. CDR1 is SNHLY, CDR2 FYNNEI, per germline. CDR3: CASILDRGHGYTF.